These 20 T cell receptor beta chains were all obtained from the same sample, sequenced in a study of CD8 T cells in Susac syndrome. RNA, at roughly 0.5 to 1 ug, was reverse transcribed with random hexamers. TCRdb recomputed calls from the immunoSEQ multiplex PCR reads with MiXCR, one row per CDR3 protein. The data contain 150,000 or so distinct CDR3 sequences, about 93% of them singletons. Sequencing input: CD4+ T cells from PBMCs. The receptors originated from a human donor in good health.

This sequence joins TRBV5-1 and TRBJ1-1; unclear D gene. The germline gives CDR1 SGHRS, CDR2 YFSETQ. Trimming took off 2 bases at V and 2 bases at J, with 7 bases between the two ends. The CDR3 sequence is 13 residues long. Written as DNA, the CDR3 is TGCGCCAGCAGCTTCTGGGATAACACTGAAGCTTTCTTT. The encoded protein is CASSFWDNTEAFF. Full variable domain (rest looked up from reference TRBV5-1 and TRBJ1-1): KAGVTQTPRYLIKTRGQQVTLSCSPISGHRSVSWYQQTPGQGLQFLFEYFSETQRNKGNFPGRFSGRQFSNSRSEMNVSTLELGDSALYLCASSFWDNTEAFFGQGTRLTVV.

V gene TRBV3-1 combines with J gene TRBJ2-1; 12 nucleotides line up with TRBD2. The V gene's germline CDR1 is LGHDT and CDR2 YNNKEL (reference sequence). V shed 2 bases, J shed 4 bases, and the junction held 3 bases outside the gene matches. The CDR3 spans 16 residues. CDR3 loop: CASSQRLAGVYNEQFF. The CDR3 DNA reads as TGTGCCAGCAGCCAAAGACTAGCGGGGGTATACAATGAGCAGTTCTTC.

V usage is TRBV5-1 and J usage is TRBJ1-1; D might be TRBD1 (6 bases). V was shortened by 1 base and J by 6 bases, with 10 bases between the two germline ends. This CDR3 has 13 residues. Germline V gene data show CDR1 as SGHRS and CDR2 as YFSETQ. The CDR3 region is CASSLIGGPEAFF. DNA of the CDR3: TGCGCCAGCAGCTTGATCGGGGGGCCTGAAGCTTTCTTT.

V usage is TRBV29-1 and J usage is TRBJ1-2; 8 bases match TRBD1. J was trimmed by 6 bases and V by 6 bases; bases with no gene match: 3. This CDR3 has 11 amino acids. Germline values: CDR1 SQVTM, CDR2 ANQGSEA. The chain's CDR3 is CSVGTGDGYTF. The CDR3 nucleotides are TGCAGCGTGGGGACAGGAGATGGCTACACCTTC.

The V call is TRBV9, the J call TRBJ2-2; no clear D gene. There are 16 residues in the CDR3. Looked up from germline, CDR1 is SGDLS and CDR2 is YYNGEE. V was pared by 0 bases and J by 4 bases, with 13 bases between. This chain's CDR3 is CASSVASLGSTGELFF. The CDR3 DNA is TGTGCCAGCAGCGTAGCTTCCCTAGGTAGCACCGGGGAGCTGTTTTTT.

The genes are TRBV2 and TRBJ1-1; TRBD1 matches 8 bases. With V trimmed by 3 bases and J by 8 bases, 2 bases remained unmatched. Germline loops: CDR1 SNHLY, CDR2 FYNNEI. The CDR3 is 12 residues long. The CDR3 is CASSDRGREAFF. In DNA form, the CDR3 reads TGTGCCAGCAGTGACAGGGGGCGGGAAGCTTTCTTT.

The gene calls are TRBV18 and TRBJ1-6; TRBD1 agrees at 10 bases. Germline V gene data show CDR1 as KGHSH and CDR2 as LQKENI. CDR3 length equals 15 residues. The J segment lost 7 bases and the V segment lost 1 base, leaving 1 base of the junction unmatched. The CDR3 DNA follows: TGTGCCAGCTCACCACGACAGGGGGCAAATTCACCCCTCCACTTT. This translates into CASSPRQGANSPLHF.

V gene TRBV27 combines with J gene TRBJ1-2; weak D call: TRBD1 (5 bases). CDR3 size: 15 residues. The germline V gene has CDR1 MNHEY and CDR2 SMNVEV (reference sequence). Trimming took off 0 bases at V and 4 bases at J, with 12 bases between the two ends. CDR3 protein: CASSLSPGSGYGYTF. CDR3 nucleotide sequence: TGTGCCAGCAGTTTATCTCCAGGGTCGGGCTATGGCTACACCTTC.

This rearrangement joins TRBV6-5 to TRBJ2-4; 9 bases fit TRBD2. V shed 2 bases, J shed 2 bases, and the junction held 7 bases outside the gene matches. The germline gives CDR1 MNHEY, CDR2 SVGAGI. The CDR3 covers 17 residues. The CDR3 spells CASSYGGGGASKNIQYF. As DNA, the CDR3 is TGTGCCAGCAGTTACGGTGGCGGGGGGGCCTCCAAAAACATTCAGTACTTC.

This clonotype was seen just once. The rearrangement joins TRBV20-1 to TRBJ1-6, with D uncertain. The CDR3 is 11 amino acids. With 6 bases removed from V and 7 bases from J, the gap between germline ends came to 7 bases. CDR1 is DFQATT, CDR2 SNEGSKA, per germline (reference sequence). The DNA of the CDR3 is TGCAGTGCCCTGGGGAATTCACCCCTCCACTTT. Protein product: CSALGNSPLHF.

The rearrangement joins TRBV29-1 to TRBJ1-1; no reliable D call. Trimming cost V 7 bases and J 10 bases, with 13 bases left between them. CDR1 and CDR2 from the germline V gene are SQVTM and ANQGSEA. This CDR3 spans 10 amino acids. CDR3 DNA sequence: TGCAGCGCTGTGGACGAGGGAGCTTTCTTT. Amino acid sequence: CSAVDEGAFF.

This chain links TRBV2 with TRBJ1-6, with 7 positions matching TRBD1. Trimming took 8 bases from V and 8 from J; bases not matched to a gene: 6. The CDR3 consists of 13 residues. Germline-derived CDR1 and CDR2 are SNHLY and FYNNEI. CDR3 sequence (DNA): TGTGCCAGCGGGGGACAGCGGGATTCACCCCTCCACTTT. Encoded protein: CASGGQRDSPLHF.

The chain joins TRBV25-1 to TRBJ2-7; perhaps TRBD2 as D (6 bases). V was cut by 7 bases and J by 3 bases, with 16 bases left in between. The germline V gene encodes CDR1 MGHDK and CDR2 SYGVNS. This CDR3 has 14 residues. CDR3 sequence: CASMRGTPYYEQYF. Written as DNA, the CDR3 is TGTGCCAGCATGCGGGGCACCCCCTACTACGAGCAGTACTTC.

This clonotype came up once. The CDR3 protein is CSSPTRYEDEQFF. The DNA for the CDR3 is TGCAGTTCGCCGACCAGGTATGAAGATGAGCAGTTCTTC. The V gene is TRBV20-1, the J gene TRBJ2-1, with D uncertain. The V and J ends lost 8 bases and 8 bases respectively, with 19 bases between them. CDR3 length: 13 residues. Germline V gives CDR1 DFQATT, CDR2 SNEGSKA (reference sequence).

The chain links TRBV2 to TRBJ2-6; D is undetermined. The V end was cut by 3 bases, the J end by 2 bases, with 5 bases between. Germline CDR1 SNHLY, CDR2 FYNNEI. CDR3 size: 14 residues. DNA for the CDR3: TGTGCCAGCAGTGAGGGAACTGGGGCCAACGTCCTGACTTTC. Its translation is CASSEGTGANVLTF.

This clonotype was counted a single time. This chain connects TRBV23-1 to TRBJ2-2; the D gene is possibly TRBD2 (5 bases). TRBV23-1 is treated as an ORF (open reading frame) with a function not yet certain. The CDR3 contains 16 residues. V was clipped by 0 bases and J by 1 base, with 9 bases between them. DNA of the CDR3: TGCGCCAGCAGTCAATCGGCCGGGGTGAACACCGGGGAGCTGTTTTTT. This translates into CASSQSAGVNTGELFF.

This clonotype was detected only a few times. This chain connects TRBV28 to TRBJ2-7; D is unresolved. The CDR3 is 13 residues long. Germline V gene sequence: CDR1 MDHEN, CDR2 SYDVKM. V lost 2 bases and J 4 bases, leaving 9 bases between the germline ends. CDR3 in DNA: TGTGCCAGCAGTTTAAATCGTGGGTACGAGCAGTACTTC. It codes for CASSLNRGYEQYF.

This clonotype was observed once. The rearrangement joins TRBV29-1 to TRBJ1-1, with TRBD1 matching 11 bases. The CDR3 spans 13 residues. Germline values: CDR1 SQVTM, CDR2 ANQGSEA. J lost 7 bases, V lost 3 bases, and 4 bases had no gene match. The CDR3 sequence: CSVEDRGQGEAFF. CDR3 coding DNA: TGCAGCGTTGAGGACAGGGGGCAGGGTGAAGCTTTCTTT.

This chain links TRBV29-1 with TRBJ2-3; 7 nucleotides line up with TRBD1. This CDR3 contains 15 residues. Trimming at V came to 8 bases and at J to 0 bases, leaving 11 bases not matched to a gene. From germline, CDR1 is SQVTM and CDR2 ANQGSEA. The CDR3 nucleotides are TGCAGCTCCATGGGACAGCAGACTAGCACAGATACGCAGTATTTT. Translated, it gives CSSMGQQTSTDTQYF.

V gene TRBV3-1 combines with J gene TRBJ2-4, with D uncertain. Trimming pared 7 bases from V and 10 bases from J, leaving 17 bases between. The CDR3 totals 13 residues. Germline loops: CDR1 LGHDT, CDR2 YNNKEL (reference sequence). In nucleotides, the CDR3 is TGTGCCAGCATCCATCCGGGCTCTCTGATTCAGTACTTC. It specifies CASIHPGSLIQYF.